These 27 T cell receptor beta chains were all obtained from the same sample, sequenced in a study of blood T cells in healthy people across ages. PCR was performed a second time for roughly 7 to 11 cycles using a sample-barcoded 5' primer and a J-beta primer mix. TCRdb processed the 5' RACE reads anew with MiXCR; each CDR3 protein has one entry. The sample includes some 780,000 distinct CDR3 sequences, roughly 50% seen only once; the top ten take roughly 26%. Specimen: blood. The receptors were sampled from a man in his forties in good health.

The J gene is TRBJ2-5, the V gene TRBV4-2; 7 bases align to TRBD1. V shed 4 bases and J 2 bases; nucleotides not matched to a gene: 7. Germline-derived CDR1 and CDR2 are LGHNA and YNFKEQ. The CDR3 is 15 amino acids. This chain's CDR3 is CASSPGTDLQETQYF. In DNA, the CDR3 is TGTGCCAGCAGCCCCGGGACAGACTTACAAGAGACCCAGTACTTC.

In regard to this clonotype: A junction end diverges from the germline sequence, so it may reflect a read error. The chain combines TRBV2 with TRBJ1-6; 8 bases line up with TRBD1. Germline CDR1 SNHLY, CDR2 FYNNEI. The CDR3 is 12 residues long. CDR3 DNA sequence: TGTGCCAGCACAGGACAGGGAATCCCCCCCCACTTT. Protein: CASTGQGIPPHF.

V and J are TRBV9 and TRBJ1-1, with D unclear. CDR1 is SGDLS and CDR2 is YYNGEE in the germline V gene. The germline V and J ends were trimmed by 0 bases and 1 base, with 4 bases remaining between them. This CDR3 contains 13 residues. CDR3 nucleotides: TGTGCCAGCAGCGTAGTACGGAACACTGAAGCTTTCTTT. Translation: CASSVVRNTEAFF.

The chain uses TRBV6-2 or TRBV6-3 and TRBJ2-5; no firm D call. CDR3 length equals 15 residues. With 7 bases removed from V and 5 bases from J, the gap between germline ends came to 20 bases. The germline V gene has CDR1 MNHEY and CDR2 SVGEGT. CDR3 DNA sequence: TGTGCCAGCACCTCGGTTCTACCATATTCGGAGACCCAGTACTTC. Residues: CASTSVLPYSETQYF.

This clonotype has a handful of counts. V gene TRBV29-1 combines with J gene TRBJ1-2; D may be TRBD1 (5 bases). The CDR3 has 13 amino acids. V gave up 3 bases and J gave up 3 bases, with 11 bases separating them. Germline CDR1 SQVTM, CDR2 ANQGSEA. CDR3 protein: CSVDSGGDYGYTF. CDR3 coding DNA: TGCAGCGTTGATTCGGGAGGGGACTATGGCTACACCTTC.

This clonotype was observed a handful of times. The chain has TRBV27 and TRBJ2-7, with 9 bases aligning to TRBD2. V lost 3 bases, J lost 4 bases, and 4 bases stayed unmatched. The CDR3 consists of 14 residues. The germline CDR1 and CDR2 sequences are MNHEY and SMNVEV (reference sequence). CDR3 sequence (DNA): TGTGCCAGCAGTTTGGGCGGGAGGGCTTACGAGCAGTACTTC. It codes for CASSLGGRAYEQYF.

CDR3 nucleotides: TGTGCCAGCACCCTCGGGACTAGCGGAAAAGACTTCGGTTCTCTGGGGACCAACGTCCTGACTTTC. This gives the protein CASTLGTSGKDFGSLGTNVLTF. V gene TRBV6-2 or TRBV6-3 combines with J gene TRBJ2-6; TRBD2 matches at 11 bases. Germline V gives CDR1 MNHEY, CDR2 SVGEGT. The V segment lost 7 bases and the J segment 8 bases; nucleotides outside the gene matches: 28. This CDR3 is built from 22 residues.

The chain is built from TRBV3-1 and TRBJ1-2, with 8 bases aligning to TRBD1. The CDR3 runs 14 residues. V lost 4 bases and J lost 6; bases outside the gene matches: 7. Germline CDR1 LGHDT, CDR2 YNNKEL (reference sequence). The CDR3 loop is CASSPGQDLHGYTF. The CDR3 DNA follows: TGTGCCAGCAGCCCGGGACAGGACCTCCATGGCTACACCTTC.

This chain links TRBV12-3 or TRBV12-4 with TRBJ2-7; 9 bases match TRBD2. The CDR3 runs 15 residues. J lost 0 bases, V lost 3 bases, and 3 bases had no gene match. The chain's CDR3 is CASSLLREGSYEQYF. CDR3 DNA: TGTGCCAGCAGTTTGCTGCGGGAGGGCTCCTACGAGCAGTACTTC.

This clonotype was seen once. The V call is TRBV7-9, the J call TRBJ2-1; weak D call: TRBD2 (5 bases). Germline CDR1 and CDR2: SEHNR and FQNEAQ (reference sequence). Deletions cut 8 bases from V and 8 bases from J, with 19 bases between. This CDR3 contains 14 residues. The CDR3 here is CASQTPGLVDEQFF. DNA for the CDR3: TGTGCCAGCCAAACCCCGGGATTAGTTGATGAGCAGTTCTTC.

The chain is built from TRBV30 and TRBJ2-7, with 7 positions matching TRBD1. This CDR3 has 12 amino acids. Trimming took 5 bases from V and 7 from J; bases not matched to a gene: 8. CDR1 is GTSNPN and CDR2 is SVGIG in the germline V gene (reference sequence). The CDR3 here is CAWGQDYNEQYF. CDR3 DNA: TGTGCCTGGGGACAGGATTACAATGAGCAGTACTTC.

This clonotype has a handful of counts. This chain links TRBV4-1 with TRBJ2-7; D uncertain. Deletions cut 2 bases from V and 1 base from J, with 9 bases between. Germline V CDR1 and CDR2: MGHRA, YSYEKL. This CDR3 is built from 14 residues. This chain's CDR3 is CASSQQEFSYEQYF. The CDR3 nucleotides are TGCGCCAGCAGCCAACAGGAGTTTTCCTACGAGCAGTACTTC.

This chain uses TRBV6-2 or TRBV6-3 with TRBJ2-6; 9 bases agree with TRBD1. The CDR3 has 16 amino acids. Per the germline V gene, CDR1 is MNHEY and CDR2 is SVGEGT. With V trimmed by 10 bases and J by 0 bases, 7 bases remained unmatched. The CDR3 DNA sequence: TGTGCCACCCTGTCGACAGGGGGCTCTGGGGCCAACGTCCTGACTTTC. Translation: CATLSTGGSGANVLTF.

This sequence joins TRBV13 and TRBJ2-7; no firm D call. The germline V and J ends were trimmed by 1 base and 5 bases, with 6 bases remaining between them. The CDR3 has 12 amino acids. In germline, CDR1 is PRHDT, CDR2 FYEKMQ (reference sequence). The CDR3 reads CASSLESDEQYF. CDR3 bases: TGTGCCAGCAGCTTAGAGAGCGACGAGCAGTACTTC.

The chain is built from TRBV24-1 and TRBJ2-3; 9 bases match TRBD1. This CDR3 region has 16 residues. The germline V gene encodes CDR1 KGHDR and CDR2 SFDVKD. J gave up 3 bases and V 7 bases, and 10 bases lay outside the gene matches. The CDR3 sequence: CATSLPGQGTTDTQYF. DNA of the CDR3: TGTGCCACCAGCCTTCCGGGACAGGGAACAACAGATACGCAGTATTTT.

Turning to this clonotype: One junction end does not reproduce the germline sequence, and a read error may be involved. The chain carries TRBV12-3 or TRBV12-4 and TRBJ2-6; 10 nucleotides align to TRBD1. The CDR3 is 15 amino acids. This CDR3 is CASGGQGNGTNVLTF. In DNA form, the CDR3 reads TGTGCCAGCGGGGGACAGGGGAATGGGACCAACGTCCTGACTTTC.

The rearrangement uses TRBV7-3 and TRBJ2-1; D is tentatively TRBD1 or TRBD2 (5 bases each). This CDR3 has 15 residues. Germline CDR1 and CDR2: SGHTA and FQGTGA. V lost 1 base and J 10 bases, leaving 17 bases between the germline ends. The chain's CDR3 is CASSLMPALEGEQFF. In DNA, the CDR3 is TGTGCCAGCAGCTTAATGCCAGCTCTTGAGGGGGAGCAGTTCTTC.

The genes are TRBV4-3 and TRBJ2-7; D perhaps matches TRBD1 (6 bases). The DNA matches TRBJ2-5 better at its end, which makes the J call doubtful. The CDR3 length is 13 residues. Looked up from germline, CDR1 is LGHNA and CDR2 is YSLEER. Here the CDR3 DNA reads TGCGCCAGCAGCCAAGAGACACAGGGGACCCAGTACTTC. It is translated as CASSQETQGTQYF.

This chain links TRBV24-1 with TRBJ1-5, with D unclear. The V gene's germline CDR1 is KGHDR and CDR2 SFDVKD. V was trimmed by 4 bases and J by 5 bases, leaving 5 bases between them. The CDR3 spans 12 residues. CDR3 sequence reads: CATSEGYQPQHF. DNA for the CDR3: TGTGCCACCAGTGAGGGTTATCAGCCCCAGCATTTT.

The rearrangement links TRBV28 to TRBJ2-4; TRBD1 agrees at 7 bases. This CDR3 region has 13 residues. Germline V gene data show CDR1 as MDHEN and CDR2 as SYDVKM. V trimming: 6 bases; J trimming: 13 bases; junction bases outside the gene matches: 12. The CDR3 coding sequence is TGTGCCAGCAGACAAACAGGGGCACGAGAGCAGTACTTC. Translated, it gives CASRQTGAREQYF.

This clonotype has a handful of counts. The chain joins TRBV11-2 to TRBJ2-5, with 11 bases lining up with TRBD2. Germline trimming cut 6 bases from V and 1 base from J; bases unmatched to any gene: 7. Per germline, CDR1 SGHAT and CDR2 FQNNGV. There are 16 residues in the CDR3. The CDR3 DNA reads TGTGCCAGCAGACAAGGGACTAGCGGAGCCCAAGAGACCCAGTACTTC. Amino acids: CASRQGTSGAQETQYF.

This clonotype has a handful of counts. V and J are TRBV4-3 and TRBJ1-2; no definite D call. The germline V and J ends were trimmed by 0 bases and 2 bases, with 7 bases remaining between them. Germline values: CDR1 LGHNA, CDR2 YSLEER. This CDR3 spans 14 amino acids. The CDR3 is CASSQDDLNYGYTF. In nucleotides, the CDR3 is TGCGCCAGCAGCCAAGACGATCTGAACTATGGCTACACCTTC.

The chain employs TRBV12-3 or TRBV12-4 and TRBJ1-1; D remains ambiguous. The V gene lost 6 bases and the J gene lost 2 bases, with 16 bases spanning the gap. CDR3 length: 15 amino acids. This CDR3 is CASSDRLDLNTEAFF. CDR3 in DNA: TGTGCCAGCAGCGATAGATTGGATCTAAACACTGAAGCTTTCTTT.

V and J are TRBV7-3 and TRBJ2-3; the D is unclear. The CDR3 has 16 residues. Germline lookup yields CDR1 SGHTA and CDR2 FQGTGA. Trimming removed 5 bases from V and 0 bases from J, with 15 bases in between. The CDR3: CASSPGRFSSTDTQYF. In nucleotides, the CDR3 is TGTGCCAGCAGCCCCGGACGGTTCTCTAGCACAGATACGCAGTATTTT.

In this sample, this clonotype turned up once. This chain links TRBV6-1 with TRBJ2-1; D not certain. The germline CDR1 and CDR2 sequences are MNHNS and SASEGT. V was pared by 2 bases and J by 0 bases, with 8 bases between. CDR3 length: 15 residues. The CDR3 protein is CASSEQWGSYNEQFF. The CDR3 region has the DNA TGTGCCAGCAGTGAACAGTGGGGCTCCTACAATGAGCAGTTCTTC.

The rearrangement uses TRBV12-3 or TRBV12-4 and TRBJ1-4, with D possibly matching TRBD1 (6 bases). V was shortened by 7 bases and J by 7 bases, with 16 bases between the two germline ends. This CDR3 spans 14 amino acids. The CDR3 spells CASKQQGGGEKLFF. CDR3 in DNA: TGTGCCAGCAAACAACAGGGAGGCGGTGAAAAACTGTTTTTT.

This clonotype occurred once. This rearrangement joins TRBV28 to TRBJ2-5; 15 bases match TRBD2. V lost 5 bases, J lost 9 bases, and 10 bases stayed unmatched. The germline V gene has CDR1 MDHEN and CDR2 SYDVKM. The CDR3 extends over 16 amino acids. Here the CDR3 DNA reads TGTGCCAGCAGTCCGGGACTAGCGGGAGGTCGTGTGGCCCAGTACTTC. It encodes CASSPGLAGGRVAQYF.